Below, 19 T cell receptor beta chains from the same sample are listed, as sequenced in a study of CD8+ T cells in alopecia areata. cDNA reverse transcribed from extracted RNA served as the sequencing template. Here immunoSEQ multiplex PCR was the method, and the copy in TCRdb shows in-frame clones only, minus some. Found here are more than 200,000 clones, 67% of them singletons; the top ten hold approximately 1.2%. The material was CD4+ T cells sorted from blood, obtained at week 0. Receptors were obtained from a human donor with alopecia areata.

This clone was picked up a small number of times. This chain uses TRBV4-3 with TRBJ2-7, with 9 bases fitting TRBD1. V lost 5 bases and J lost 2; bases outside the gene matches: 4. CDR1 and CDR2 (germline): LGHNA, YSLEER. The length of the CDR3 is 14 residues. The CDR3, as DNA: TGCGCCAGCAGCACCCGGACAGGGGCCTACGAGCAGTACTTC. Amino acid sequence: CASSTRTGAYEQYF.

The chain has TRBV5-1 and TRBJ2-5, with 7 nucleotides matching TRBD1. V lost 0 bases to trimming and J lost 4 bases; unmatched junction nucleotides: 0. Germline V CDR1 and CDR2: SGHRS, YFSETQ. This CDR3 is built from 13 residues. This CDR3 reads CASSLGQGETQYF. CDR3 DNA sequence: TGCGCCAGCAGCTTGGGACAGGGAGAGACCCAGTACTTC.

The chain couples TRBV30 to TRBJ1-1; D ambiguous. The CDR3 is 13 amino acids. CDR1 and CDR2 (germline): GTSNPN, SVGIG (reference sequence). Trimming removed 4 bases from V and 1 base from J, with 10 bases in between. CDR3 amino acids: CAWTIGRNTEAFF. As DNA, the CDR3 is TGTGCCTGGACCATTGGTAGGAACACTGAAGCTTTCTTT.

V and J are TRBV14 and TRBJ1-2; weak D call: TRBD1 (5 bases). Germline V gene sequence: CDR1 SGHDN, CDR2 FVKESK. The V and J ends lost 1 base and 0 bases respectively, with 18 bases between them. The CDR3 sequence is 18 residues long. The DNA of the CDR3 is TGTGCCAGCAGCCAAGGTCAGGGTCTTTGGTCGGCTAACTATGGCTACACCTTC. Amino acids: CASSQGQGLWSANYGYTF.

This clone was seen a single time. The CDR3 here is CAWSARDGAGDIQYF. As DNA, the CDR3 is TGTGCCTGGAGTGCCCGGGACGGAGCCGGAGACATTCAGTACTTC. The genes are TRBV30 and TRBJ2-4; either TRBD1 or TRBD2 may supply D (5 bases each). In germline, CDR1 is GTSNPN, CDR2 SVGIG (reference sequence). V dropped 1 base and J dropped 8 bases, with 18 bases sitting between them. This CDR3 region has 15 residues.

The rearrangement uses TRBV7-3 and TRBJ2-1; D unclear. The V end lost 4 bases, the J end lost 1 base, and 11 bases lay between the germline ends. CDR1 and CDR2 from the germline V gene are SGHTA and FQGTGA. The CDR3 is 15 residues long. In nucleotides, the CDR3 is TGTGCCAGCAGCTCCCAGACTTCGTCCTACAATGAGCAGTTCTTC. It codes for CASSSQTSSYNEQFF.

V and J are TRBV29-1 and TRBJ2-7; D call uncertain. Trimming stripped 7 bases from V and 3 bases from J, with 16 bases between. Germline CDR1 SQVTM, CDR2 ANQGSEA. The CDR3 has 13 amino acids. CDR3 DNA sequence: TGCAGCGCTAGGCAGCGCAACCTCTACGAGCAGTACTTC. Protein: CSARQRNLYEQYF.

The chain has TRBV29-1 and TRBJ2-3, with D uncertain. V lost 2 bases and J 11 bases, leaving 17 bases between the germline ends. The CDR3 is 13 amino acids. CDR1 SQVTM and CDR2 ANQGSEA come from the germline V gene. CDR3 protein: CSVELSGMLKQYF. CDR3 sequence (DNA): TGCAGCGTTGAACTTTCTGGAATGCTTAAGCAGTATTTT.

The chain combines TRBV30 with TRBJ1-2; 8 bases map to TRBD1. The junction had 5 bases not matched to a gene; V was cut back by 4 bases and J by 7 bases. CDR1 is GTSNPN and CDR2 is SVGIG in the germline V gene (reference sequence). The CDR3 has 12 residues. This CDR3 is CAWMDRVGGYTF. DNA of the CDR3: TGTGCCTGGATGGACAGGGTGGGTGGCTACACCTTC.

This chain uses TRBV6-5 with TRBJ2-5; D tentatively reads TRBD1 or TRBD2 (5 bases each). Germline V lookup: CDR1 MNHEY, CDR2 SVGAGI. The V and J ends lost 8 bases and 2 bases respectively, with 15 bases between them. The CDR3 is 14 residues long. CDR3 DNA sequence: TGTGCCAGCCTCGACGGGGCGGTGCAAGAGACCCAGTACTTC. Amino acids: CASLDGAVQETQYF.

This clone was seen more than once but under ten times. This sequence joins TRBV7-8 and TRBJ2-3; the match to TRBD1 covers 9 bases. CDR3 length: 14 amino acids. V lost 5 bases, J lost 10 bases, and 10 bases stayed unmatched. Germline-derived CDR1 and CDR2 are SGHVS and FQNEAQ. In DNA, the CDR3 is TGTGCCAGCAGCCAGGGACAGGGCGGGGGTGCGCAGTATTTT. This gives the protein CASSQGQGGGAQYF.

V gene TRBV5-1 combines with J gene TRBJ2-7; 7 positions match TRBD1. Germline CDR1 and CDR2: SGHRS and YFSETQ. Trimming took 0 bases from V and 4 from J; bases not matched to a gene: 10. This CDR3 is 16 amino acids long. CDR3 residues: CASSLVPTLTGYEQYF. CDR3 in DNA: TGCGCCAGCAGCTTGGTCCCTACCCTGACAGGGTACGAGCAGTACTTC.

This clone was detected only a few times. The CDR3 protein is CASSPGLGENIQYF. Written as DNA, the CDR3 is TGTGCCAGCAGCCCCGGACTCGGGGAAAACATTCAGTACTTC. This chain connects TRBV7-9 to TRBJ2-4; a weak D match, TRBD2 (5 bases). The ends were cut back, 5 bases at V and 5 bases at J, with 13 bases in the middle. CDR1 is SEHNR, CDR2 FQNEAQ, per germline (reference sequence). The CDR3 runs 14 residues.

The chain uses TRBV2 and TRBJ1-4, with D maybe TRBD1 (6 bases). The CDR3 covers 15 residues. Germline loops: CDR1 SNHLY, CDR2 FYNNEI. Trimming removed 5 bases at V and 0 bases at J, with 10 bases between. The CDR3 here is CASSIGDTTNEKLFF. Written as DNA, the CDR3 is TGTGCCAGCAGTATTGGGGACACAACTAATGAAAAACTGTTTTTT.

The CDR3 here is CASSRLPGLGSYNEQFF. CDR3 DNA: TGTGCCAGCTCACGCCTACCGGGACTAGGGTCCTACAATGAGCAGTTCTTC. The rearrangement uses TRBV18 and TRBJ2-1; 8 positions agree with TRBD2. CDR1 KGHSH and CDR2 LQKENI come from the germline V gene. J was trimmed by 1 base and V by 4 bases; bases with no gene match: 9. CDR3 length: 17 amino acids.

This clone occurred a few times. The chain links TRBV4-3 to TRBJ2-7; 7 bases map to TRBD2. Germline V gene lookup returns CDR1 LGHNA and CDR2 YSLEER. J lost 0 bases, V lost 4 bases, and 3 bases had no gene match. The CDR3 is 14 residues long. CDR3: CASSPSGNSYEQYF. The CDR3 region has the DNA TGCGCCAGCAGCCCTAGCGGAAACTCCTACGAGCAGTACTTC.

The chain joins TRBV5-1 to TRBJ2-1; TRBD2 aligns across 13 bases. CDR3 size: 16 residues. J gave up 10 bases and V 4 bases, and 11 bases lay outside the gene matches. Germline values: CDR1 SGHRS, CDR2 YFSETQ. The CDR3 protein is CASSPRLAGGLLEQFF. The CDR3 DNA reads TGCGCCAGCAGCCCAAGACTAGCGGGGGGACTCCTGGAGCAGTTCTTC.

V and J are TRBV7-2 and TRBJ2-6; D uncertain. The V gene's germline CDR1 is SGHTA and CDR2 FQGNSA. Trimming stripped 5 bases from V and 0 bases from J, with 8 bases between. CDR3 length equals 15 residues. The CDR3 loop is CASSLMLSGANVLTF. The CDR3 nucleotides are TGTGCCAGCAGCCTCATGCTCTCTGGGGCCAACGTCCTGACTTTC.

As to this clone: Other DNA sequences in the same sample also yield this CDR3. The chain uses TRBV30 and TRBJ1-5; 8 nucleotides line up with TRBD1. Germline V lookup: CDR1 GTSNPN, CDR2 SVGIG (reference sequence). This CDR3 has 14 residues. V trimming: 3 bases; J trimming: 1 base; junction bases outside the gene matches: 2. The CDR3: CAWSGDRSNQPQHF. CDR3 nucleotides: TGTGCCTGGAGCGGGGACAGGAGCAATCAGCCCCAGCATTTT.